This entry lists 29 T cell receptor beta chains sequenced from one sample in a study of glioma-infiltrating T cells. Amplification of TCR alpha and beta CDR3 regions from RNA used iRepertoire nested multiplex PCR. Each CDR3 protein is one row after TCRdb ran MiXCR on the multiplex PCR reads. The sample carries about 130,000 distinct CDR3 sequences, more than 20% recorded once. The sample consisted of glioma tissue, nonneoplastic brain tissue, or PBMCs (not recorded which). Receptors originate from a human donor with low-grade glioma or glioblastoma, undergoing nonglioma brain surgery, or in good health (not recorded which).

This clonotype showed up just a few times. In DNA form, the CDR3 reads TGTGCCATCAGTGGCCTACGGGACAGGGGCTCTGGGGCCAACGTCCTGACTTTC. This encodes CAISGLRDRGSGANVLTF. The chain uses TRBV10-3 and TRBJ2-6, with 10 bases fitting TRBD1. The germline gives CDR1 ENHRY, CDR2 SYGVKD. Unmatched junction bases numbered 6, after V lost 4 bases and J lost 0 bases. This CDR3 has 18 residues.

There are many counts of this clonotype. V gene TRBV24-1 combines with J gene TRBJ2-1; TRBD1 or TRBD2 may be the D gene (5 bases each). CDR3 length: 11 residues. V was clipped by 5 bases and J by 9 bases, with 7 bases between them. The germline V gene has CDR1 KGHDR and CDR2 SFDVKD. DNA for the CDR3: TGTGCCACCAGTGGGGGGATTGAGCAGTTCTTC. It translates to CATSGGIEQFF.

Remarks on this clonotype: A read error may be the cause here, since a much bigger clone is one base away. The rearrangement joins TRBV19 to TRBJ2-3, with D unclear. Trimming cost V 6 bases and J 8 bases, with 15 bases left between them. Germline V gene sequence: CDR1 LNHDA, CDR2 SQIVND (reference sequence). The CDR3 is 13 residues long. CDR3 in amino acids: CASRTWGAGTQYF. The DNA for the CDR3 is TGTGCCAGTAGAACCTGGGGTGCAGGTACGCAGTATTTT.

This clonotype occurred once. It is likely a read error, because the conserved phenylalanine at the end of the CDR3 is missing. The CDR3 is CASSFQGNNEKLFL. The CDR3 DNA reads as TGTGCCAGCAGCTTCCAGGGAAACAATGAAAAACTGTTTTTA. V and J are TRBV3-1 and TRBJ1-4; TRBD1 is a possible D gene (5 bases). The CDR3 has 14 amino acids. CDR1 LGHDT and CDR2 YNNKEL come from the germline V gene (reference sequence). The germline V and J ends were trimmed by 5 bases and 5 bases, with 12 bases remaining between them.

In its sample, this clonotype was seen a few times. The chain's CDR3 is CASSQGQFFTQETQYF. As DNA, the CDR3 is TGTGCCAGCAGCCAAGGACAGTTTTTTACCCAAGAGACCCAGTACTTC. The V gene is TRBV3-1, the J gene TRBJ2-5; perhaps TRBD1 as D (5 bases). Trimming took 1 base from V and 1 from J, leaving 13 bases between them. The CDR3 covers 16 residues. Germline CDR1 is LGHDT and CDR2 is YNNKEL (reference sequence).

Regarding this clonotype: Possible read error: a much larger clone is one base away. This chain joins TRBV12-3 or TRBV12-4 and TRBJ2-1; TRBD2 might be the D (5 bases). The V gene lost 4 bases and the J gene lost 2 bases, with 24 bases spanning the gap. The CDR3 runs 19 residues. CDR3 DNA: TGTGCCAGCAGTTCCCCGCACAATAGCGCAATGCTTCCCTACAATGAGCAGTTCTTC. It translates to CASSSPHNSAMLPYNEQFF.

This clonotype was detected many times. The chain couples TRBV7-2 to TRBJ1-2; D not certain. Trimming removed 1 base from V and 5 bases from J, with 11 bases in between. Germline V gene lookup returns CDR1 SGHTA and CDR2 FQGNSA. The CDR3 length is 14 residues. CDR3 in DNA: TGTGCCAGCAGCTTAGATCCCAGAGATTATGGCTACACCTTC. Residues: CASSLDPRDYGYTF.

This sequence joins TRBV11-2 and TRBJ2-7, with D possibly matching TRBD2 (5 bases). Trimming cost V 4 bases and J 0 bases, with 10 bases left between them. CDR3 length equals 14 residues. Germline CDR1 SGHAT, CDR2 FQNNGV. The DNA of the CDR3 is TGTGCCAGCAGCTGGGCGGGCCCCTCCTACGAGCAGTACTTC. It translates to CASSWAGPSYEQYF.

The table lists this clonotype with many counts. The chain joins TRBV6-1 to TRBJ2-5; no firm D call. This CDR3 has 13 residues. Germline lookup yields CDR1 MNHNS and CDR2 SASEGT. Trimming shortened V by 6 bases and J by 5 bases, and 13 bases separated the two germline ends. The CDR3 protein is CASRESLGETQYF. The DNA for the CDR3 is TGTGCCAGCAGAGAATCCCTAGGGGAGACCCAGTACTTC.

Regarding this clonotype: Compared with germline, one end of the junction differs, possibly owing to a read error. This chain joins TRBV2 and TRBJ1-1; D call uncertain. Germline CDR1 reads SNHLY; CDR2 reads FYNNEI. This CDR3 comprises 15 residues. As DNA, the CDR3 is TGTGCCAGCAGTGAACTACTAACCATGAAGACTGAAGCTTTCTTT. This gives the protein CASSELLTMKTEAFF. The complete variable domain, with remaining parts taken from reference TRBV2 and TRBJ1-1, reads EPEVTQTPSHQVTQMGQEVILRCVPISNHLYFYWYRQILGQKVEFLVSFYNNEISEKSEIFDDQFSVERPDGSNFTLKIRSTKLEDSAMYFCASSELLTMKTEAFFGQGTRLTVV.

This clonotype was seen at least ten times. In DNA, the CDR3 is TGTGCCAGCATCGGACAGTCGAACACCGGGGAGCTGTTTTTT. Translated: CASIGQSNTGELFF. The rearrangement links TRBV6-1 to TRBJ2-2; D perhaps matches TRBD1 (6 bases). The germline gives CDR1 MNHNS, CDR2 SASEGT. V shed 7 bases and J shed 0 bases, with 9 bases lying between them. This CDR3 spans 14 amino acids.

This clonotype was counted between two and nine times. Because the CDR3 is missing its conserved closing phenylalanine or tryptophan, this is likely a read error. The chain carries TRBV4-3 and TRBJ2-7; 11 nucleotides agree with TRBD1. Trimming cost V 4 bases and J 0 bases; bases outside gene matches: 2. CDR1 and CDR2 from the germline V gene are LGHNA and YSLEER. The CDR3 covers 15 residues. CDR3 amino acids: CASSPGTGGSYEQYS. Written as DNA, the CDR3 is TGCGCCAGCAGCCCCGGGACAGGGGGCTCCTACGAGCAGTACTCC.

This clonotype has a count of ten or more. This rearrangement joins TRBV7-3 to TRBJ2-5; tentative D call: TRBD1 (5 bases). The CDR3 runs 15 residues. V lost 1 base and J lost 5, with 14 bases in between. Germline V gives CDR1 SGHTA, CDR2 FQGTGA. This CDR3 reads CASSLNSQGIETQYF. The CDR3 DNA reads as TGTGCCAGCAGCTTAAATAGCCAGGGTATCGAGACCCAGTACTTC.

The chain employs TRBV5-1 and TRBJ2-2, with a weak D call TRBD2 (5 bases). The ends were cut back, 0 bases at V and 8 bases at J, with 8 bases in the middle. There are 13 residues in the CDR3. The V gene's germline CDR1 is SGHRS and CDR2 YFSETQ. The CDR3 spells CASSLDRGGELFF. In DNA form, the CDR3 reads TGCGCCAGCAGCTTGGACCGCGGGGGGGAGCTGTTTTTT.

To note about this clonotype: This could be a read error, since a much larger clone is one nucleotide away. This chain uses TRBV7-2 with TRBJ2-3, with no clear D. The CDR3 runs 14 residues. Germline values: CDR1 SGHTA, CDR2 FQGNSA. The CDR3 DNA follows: TGTGCCAGCAGCTCCCAGAAGGGTGTAAATACGCGGTATTTT. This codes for CASSSQKGVNTRYF.

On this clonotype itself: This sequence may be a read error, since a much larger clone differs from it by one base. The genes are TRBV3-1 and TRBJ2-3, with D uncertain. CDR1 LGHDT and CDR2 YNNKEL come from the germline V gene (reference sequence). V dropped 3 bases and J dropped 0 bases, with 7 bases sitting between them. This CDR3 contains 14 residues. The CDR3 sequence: CASSQACSTDTQYF. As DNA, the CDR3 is TGTGCCAGCAGCCAGGCCTGTAGCACAGATACGCAGTATTTT.

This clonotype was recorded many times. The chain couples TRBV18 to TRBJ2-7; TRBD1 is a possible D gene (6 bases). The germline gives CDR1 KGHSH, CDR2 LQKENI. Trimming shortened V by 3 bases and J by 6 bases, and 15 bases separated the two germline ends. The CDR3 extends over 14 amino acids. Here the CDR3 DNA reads TGTGCCAGCTCACCTCTCCAGGGGCAAGGCGAGCAGTACTTC. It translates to CASSPLQGQGEQYF.

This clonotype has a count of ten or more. Here the CDR3 reads CASSLPPGLADDNEQFF. The CDR3 DNA reads as TGTGCCAGCAGCTTGCCTCCGGGACTAGCGGATGACAATGAGCAGTTCTTC. The chain carries TRBV7-3 and TRBJ2-1, with 11 bases identical to TRBD2. CDR1 and CDR2 from the germline V gene are SGHTA and FQGTGA. The V and J ends lost 3 bases and 5 bases, in that order; junction bases with no gene match: 9. This CDR3 comprises 17 residues.

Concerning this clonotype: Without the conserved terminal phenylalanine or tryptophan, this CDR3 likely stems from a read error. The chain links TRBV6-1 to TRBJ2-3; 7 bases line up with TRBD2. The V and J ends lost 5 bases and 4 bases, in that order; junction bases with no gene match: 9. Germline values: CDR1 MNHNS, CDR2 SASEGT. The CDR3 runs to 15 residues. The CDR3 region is CASSSTSVTSDTQYS. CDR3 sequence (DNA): TGTGCCAGCAGTTCTACTAGCGTGACATCAGATACGCAGTATTCT.

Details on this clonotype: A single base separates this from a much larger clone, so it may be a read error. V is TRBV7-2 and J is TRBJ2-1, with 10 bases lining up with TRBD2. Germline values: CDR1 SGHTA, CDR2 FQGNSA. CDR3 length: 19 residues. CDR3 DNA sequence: TGTGCCAGCAGCTTAGCGAGGGGACTAGCGCCCCTCTCCTACAATGAGCATTTCTTC. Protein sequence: CASSLARGLAPLSYNEHFF.

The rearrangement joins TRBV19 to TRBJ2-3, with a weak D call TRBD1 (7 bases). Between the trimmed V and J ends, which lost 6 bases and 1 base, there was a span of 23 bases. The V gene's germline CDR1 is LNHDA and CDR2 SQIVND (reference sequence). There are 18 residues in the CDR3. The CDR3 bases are TGTGCCAGTAGCCTCCAGGGGGGCTTCCCTTCGGGCACAGATACGCAGTATTTT. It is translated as CASSLQGGFPSGTDTQYF.

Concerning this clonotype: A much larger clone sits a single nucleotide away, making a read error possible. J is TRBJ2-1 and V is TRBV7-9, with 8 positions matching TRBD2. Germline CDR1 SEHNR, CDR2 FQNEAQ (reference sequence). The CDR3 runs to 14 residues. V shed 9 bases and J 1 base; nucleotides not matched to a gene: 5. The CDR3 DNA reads TGTGCCAGTACGCGGGAGGTTTCCTACAATGAGCAGTTCTTC. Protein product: CASTREVSYNEQFF.

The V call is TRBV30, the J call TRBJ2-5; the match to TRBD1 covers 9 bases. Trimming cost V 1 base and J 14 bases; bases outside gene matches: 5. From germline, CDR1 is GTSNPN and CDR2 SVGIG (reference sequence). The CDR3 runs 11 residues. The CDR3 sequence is CAWSAGTGRYF. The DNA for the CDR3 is TGTGCCTGGAGTGCCGGGACAGGGAGATACTTC.

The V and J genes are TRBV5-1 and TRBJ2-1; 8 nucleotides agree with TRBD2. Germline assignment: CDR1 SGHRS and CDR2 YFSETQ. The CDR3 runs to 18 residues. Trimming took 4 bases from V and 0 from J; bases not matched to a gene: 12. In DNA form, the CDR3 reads TGCGCCAGCAGCCGTAGACTCACTAGCGGAAGCTCCTACAATGAGCAGTTCTTC. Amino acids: CASSRRLTSGSSYNEQFF.

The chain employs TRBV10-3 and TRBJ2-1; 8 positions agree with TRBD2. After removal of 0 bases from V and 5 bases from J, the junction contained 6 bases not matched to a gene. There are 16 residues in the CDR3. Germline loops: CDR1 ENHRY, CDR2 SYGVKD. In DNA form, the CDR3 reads TGTGCCATCAGTGAGTCGGAGCGGGAGAGTCACAATGAGCAGTTCTTC. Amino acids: CAISESERESHNEQFF.

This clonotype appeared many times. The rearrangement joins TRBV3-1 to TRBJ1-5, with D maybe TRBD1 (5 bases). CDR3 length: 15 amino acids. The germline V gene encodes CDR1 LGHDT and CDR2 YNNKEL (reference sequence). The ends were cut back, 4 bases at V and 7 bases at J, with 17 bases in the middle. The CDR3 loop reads CASSPSAGSFQPQHF. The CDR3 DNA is TGTGCCAGCAGCCCTTCGGCAGGGTCGTTCCAGCCCCAGCATTTT. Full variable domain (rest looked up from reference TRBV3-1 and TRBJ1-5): DTAVSQTPKYLVTQMGNDKSIKCEQNLGHDTMYWYKQDSKKFLKIMFSYNNKELIINETVPNRFSPKSPDKAHLNLHINSLELGDSAVYFCASSPSAGSFQPQHFGDGTRLSIL.

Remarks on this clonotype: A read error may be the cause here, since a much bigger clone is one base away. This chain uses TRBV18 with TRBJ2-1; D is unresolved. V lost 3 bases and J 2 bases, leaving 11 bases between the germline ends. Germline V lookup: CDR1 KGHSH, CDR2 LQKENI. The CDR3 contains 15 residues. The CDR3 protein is CASSPRPVPYNEQFF. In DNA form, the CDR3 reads TGTGCCAGCTCACCCCGACCGGTACCCTACAATGAGCAGTTCTTC.

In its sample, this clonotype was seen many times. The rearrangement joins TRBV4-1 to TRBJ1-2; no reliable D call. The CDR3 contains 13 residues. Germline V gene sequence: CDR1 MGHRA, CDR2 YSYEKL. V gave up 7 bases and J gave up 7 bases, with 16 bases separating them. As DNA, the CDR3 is TGCGCCAGCAAGCCCACTCATCGGGGTGGCTACACCTTC. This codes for CASKPTHRGGYTF.

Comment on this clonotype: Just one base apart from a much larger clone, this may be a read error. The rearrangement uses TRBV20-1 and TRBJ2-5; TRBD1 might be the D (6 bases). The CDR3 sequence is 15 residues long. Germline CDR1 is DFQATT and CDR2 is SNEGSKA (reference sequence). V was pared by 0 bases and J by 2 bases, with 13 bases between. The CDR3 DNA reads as TGCAGTGCTAGAGATTCCCCGACAGGACAAGAGACCCAGTACTTC. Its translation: CSARDSPTGQETQYF.